A selection of T cell receptor beta chains follows, all from one sample in a study of blood T cell repertoires in COVID-19. Measured with immunoSEQ multiplex PCR; TCRdb has only the in-frame clones, and not every one. The top ten hold 15% to 20% of the sample, which has approximately 150,000 clones, around 82% seen once. Sequencing input: peripheral blood. The receptors come from a woman aged 70 to 79 who had recovered from COVID-19. Each CDR3 is given with its conserved first and last residue. Each record gives: D gene, clone size, J gene, V gene, CDR3 protein, CDR3 DNA. The D gene is left open where the match is weak. Only part of the rows carry a size: once, few, many, or a class if the clone is expanded.

NA	NA	TRBJ1-2	TRBV3-1/TRBV3-2	CASSQGGALGYTF	TGTGCCAGCAGCCAGGGGGGGGCGCTTGGCTACACCTTC
NA	NA	TRBJ2-2	TRBV2	CASREDGELFF	TGTGCCAGCAGGGAGGACGGGGAGCTGTTTTTT
NA	NA	TRBJ2-6	TRBV5-1	CASSFGSSGANVLTF	TGCGCCAGCAGCTTCGGGAGCTCTGGGGCCAACGTCCTGACTTTC
NA	NA	TRBJ2-2	TRBV5-5	CASSRSGVAVAGELFF	TGTGCCAGCAGCCGGTCTGGTGTTGCGGTGGCCGGGGAGCTGTTTTTT
NA	NA	TRBJ2-2	TRBV5-4	CASSPDTGELFF	TGTGCCAGCAGCCCGGACACCGGGGAGCTGTTTTTT
NA	NA	TRBJ2-7	TRBV30	CAWTGGGGPRGPEQYF	TGTGCCTGGACAGGTGGGGGAGGACCCCGAGGCCCCGAGCAGTACTTC
TRBD2	NA	TRBJ2-1	TRBV7-9	CASSLAYLAGPYNEQFF	TGTGCCAGCAGCTTAGCTTATTTAGCGGGTCCCTACAATGAGCAGTTCTTC
NA	NA	TRBJ2-3	TRBV5-4	CASSFISTSTAAQYF	TGTGCCAGCAGCTTCATATCTACTAGCACAGCGGCGCAGTATTTT
NA	NA	TRBJ2-2	TRBV16	CASSHLDRLSNTGELFF	TGTGCCAGCAGCCATCTCGACAGGCTCTCGAACACCGGGGAGCTGTTTTTT
NA	once	TRBJ1-1	TRBV4-3	CASSQGGRTEAFF	TGCGCCAGCAGCCAAGGGGGGAGGACTGAAGCTTTCTTT
NA	NA	TRBJ2-3	TRBV18	CASSPPGSGADTQYF	TGTGCCAGCTCCCCCCCCGGGAGTGGGGCAGATACGCAGTATTTT
NA	few	TRBJ1-1	TRBV28	CASSLGRVRAFF	TGTGCCAGCAGTTTAGGGCGGGTCAGGGCTTTCTTT
NA	NA	TRBJ2-6	TRBV15	CATSPPLGSGANVLTF	TGTGCCACCAGCCCCCCCCTCGGCTCTGGGGCCAACGTCCTGACTTTC
TRBD1	once	TRBJ2-6	TRBV6-2/TRBV6-3	CASSPGQGGSGANVLTF	TGTGCCAGCAGCCCAGGACAGGGGGGGTCTGGGGCCAACGTCCTGACTTTC
NA	once	TRBJ2-1	TRBV24-1	CATSDPKLEAHTLYNEQFF	TGTGCCACCAGTGATCCCAAACTTGAGGCCCACACCCTTTACAATGAGCAGTTCTTC
NA	NA	TRBJ2-4	TRBV6-2/TRBV6-3	CASSYAGGSTKNIQYF	TGTGCCAGCAGTTATGCAGGTGGTAGTACCAAAAACATTCAGTACTTC
NA	NA	TRBJ2-2	TRBV29-1	CSVGGAVNTGELFF	TGCAGCGTCGGTGGGGCGGTCAACACCGGGGAGCTGTTTTTT
TRBD2	NA	TRBJ2-2	TRBV18	CASSPPGGSDTGELFF	TGTGCCAGCTCACCACCGGGCGGGAGTGACACCGGGGAGCTGTTTTTT
TRBD1	NA	TRBJ1-6	TRBV5-1	CASSTGQGAPGNSPLHF	TGCGCCAGCAGCACGGGACAGGGGGCGCCGGGAAATTCACCCCTCCACTTT
NA	NA	TRBJ2-7	TRBV3-1/TRBV3-2	CASSQVDEQYF	TGTGCCAGCAGCCAAGTCGACGAGCAGTACTTC
TRBD2	NA	TRBJ2-1	TRBV18	CASSPSRSGSSYNEQFF	TGTGCCAGCTCACCGTCCCGTAGCGGGAGCTCCTACAATGAGCAGTTCTTC
NA	NA	TRBJ2-3	TRBV7-2	CASSLGDIDTQYF	TGTGCCAGCAGCTTGGGCGACATAGATACGCAGTATTTT
NA	NA	TRBJ2-7	TRBV19	CASSTTGSYEQYF	TGTGCCAGTAGTACGACAGGATCCTACGAGCAGTACTTC
NA	NA	TRBJ2-1	TRBV5-1	CASISAGEQFF	TGCGCCAGCATATCCGCCGGTGAGCAGTTCTTC
NA	few	TRBJ2-1	TRBV4-1	CASSSRQNSYNEQFF	TGCGCCAGCAGCTCTCGACAGAACTCCTACAATGAGCAGTTCTTC
NA	NA	TRBJ1-6	TRBV9	CASSRGESSYNSPLHF	TGTGCCAGCAGCCGCGGGGAGAGCTCCTATAATTCACCCCTCCACTTT
TRBD1	NA	TRBJ2-7	TRBV19	CASSRGQGYATLYEQYF	TGTGCCAGTAGTCGCGGACAGGGATACGCTACCCTCTACGAGCAGTACTTC
NA	NA	TRBJ2-7	TRBV5-5	CASTPRPSSYEQYF	TGTGCCAGCACCCCTAGGCCCAGCTCCTACGAGCAGTACTTC
TRBD1	NA	TRBJ1-1	TRBV5-4	CASSPGTAGQGYEAFF	TGTGCCAGCAGCCCAGGGACAGCAGGACAAGGCTACGAAGCTTTCTTT
TRBD2	NA	TRBJ2-7	TRBV7-3	CASSLGYPSGRTSPAYEQYF	TGTGCCAGCAGCTTAGGGTATCCTAGCGGGAGAACCTCTCCGGCCTACGAGCAGTACTTC
NA	NA	TRBJ1-2	TRBV11-1	CASSLPGGRGYTF	TGTGCCAGCAGCTTACCGGGGGGAAGGGGCTACACCTTC
TRBD1	NA	TRBJ1-5	TRBV7-8	CASSFAGTADQPQHF	TGTGCCAGCAGCTTTGCCGGGACAGCCGATCAGCCCCAGCATTTT
TRBD1	NA	TRBJ1-1	TRBV5-1	CASSLGQGEAFF	TGCGCCAGCAGCTTGGGACAGGGCGAAGCTTTCTTT
TRBD2	NA	TRBJ2-7	TRBV13	CASSRDGGRGSYEQYF	TGTGCCAGCAGCCGAGACGGCGGGAGAGGGTCCTACGAGCAGTACTTC
NA	NA	TRBJ2-1	TRBV5-1	CASSLVAGSNEQFF	TGCGCCAGCAGCTTGGTCGCGGGAAGTAATGAGCAGTTCTTC
NA	NA	TRBJ1-1	TRBV28	CASSPTLGRAPMNTEAFF	TGTGCCAGCAGCCCTACCTTGGGGAGGGCCCCGATGAACACTGAAGCTTTCTTT
NA	few	TRBJ2-2	TRBV9	CASSVSGQNTGELFF	TGTGCCAGCAGCGTATCCGGACAGAACACCGGGGAGCTGTTTTTT
TRBD1	few	TRBJ1-3	TRBV27	CASSGYRGPGNTIYF	TGTGCCAGTAGTGGATACAGGGGGCCCGGAAACACCATATATTTT
TRBD2	NA	TRBJ2-7	TRBV27	CASSPVASGPYEQYF	TGTGCCAGCAGCCCGGTGGCTAGCGGGCCCTACGAGCAGTACTTC
NA	NA	TRBJ2-7	TRBV11-3	CASSLGGRQVDEQYF	TGTGCCAGCAGCTTAGGCGGGCGGCAGGTGGACGAGCAGTACTTC
NA	NA	TRBJ1-4	TRBV7-9	CASSPAGEKLFF	TGTGCCAGCAGCCCTGCAGGTGAAAAACTGTTTTTT
TRBD1	NA	TRBJ2-1	TRBV29-1	CSARDRASYNEQFF	TGCAGCGCACGGGACAGAGCCTCCTACAATGAGCAGTTCTTC